The source of this T cell receptor (beta chain) is a study of T cell responses to AZD1222 COVID-19 vaccine (dated by TCRdb to the early 2020s). About the full investigation: AZD1222 recipients whose second dose came at about 4 weeks and those whose second dose came at about 12 weeks were combined into one group, since spike-specific TCR depth and breadth did not differ between the two schedules. A total of 240 or so trial participants underwent TCR sequencing, of whom under 220 had received two doses of AZD1222 and approximately 25 had received two doses of the MenACWY control vaccine. Trial participants were enrolled by age into subgroups of 18-55, 56-69 and 70-plus years, and around 150, 29 and 61 TCR-sequenced participants, respectively, were included in these subgroups. What the work shows at the level of the full study, not this receptor alone: The 56-69-year group was small, and its depth increase did not reach significance, likely because of low power. Participants were mostly white British and included more females than males, and it was suggested by the authors that clonal diversity may have been underestimated. The vaccine-associated CD4 TCRs covered the entire spike protein, and the dominant responses fell in regions 160-218 and 743-854. Epitopes outside the regions mutated in the B.1.351 and B.1.1.7 variants were reportedly recognized by nearly half of the unique spike-specific TCRs. After two AZD1222 doses, both the breadth and the depth of spike-specific TCRs were significantly higher than at day 0 and than in MenACWY recipients. Conclusions about previously exposed vaccinees were limited because only a handful of AZD1222 recipients were SARS-CoV-2 seropositive at baseline. No day 14 peak-response samples were available, so repertoires were characterized only after the peak T cell response.

This clone showed up just once. Its binding antigen is unknown. No clone much larger than this one lies a single base away; base qualities are absent. The label giving this sample's time point can be read as: baseline before first vaccination. Samples from vaccinated people were obtained from the UK trials COV001 and COV002, which included a single-blind randomized controlled phase 2/3 trial of AZD1222 (ChAdOx1 nCoV-19) in healthy adults. For TCRbeta chain sequencing, PBMC samples were collected from trial participants at day 0 and at day 28 after the second dose. The CDR3 regions of human TCRbeta chains were subjected to immunosequencing. Per the source publication's procedure: TCRs in the repertoires were compared against a reference library of SARS-CoV-2-specific TCRs that had been generated with the MIRA antigen-specificity platform. Breadth was defined as the fraction of unique TCRs that were SARS-CoV-2-associated, and depth was defined as the fraction of total T cells that were SARS-CoV-2-associated. Each spike-specific TCR was assigned to its reactive spike region and to a CD4 or CD8 class using the MIRA data. Log10-transformed breadth and depth values were compared by one-way ANOVA with Sidak's multiple comparisons tests. As stored in TCRdb, this immuneACCESS dataset retains in-frame rearrangements with V and J assigned. A fraction of the clones does not appear; measured against another copy, unresolved V genes explain less than half of the discrepancy, and the remainder lacks a known reason. The V and J calls and clone size are taken from that table; D and trimming were inferred from the DNA. This sample comprises 140,000 to 150,000 clones, about 93% of them detected only once. The leading ten clones occupy around 5% of the sample.

In the germline V gene (reference sequence), CDR1 corresponds to LNHDA and CDR2 to SQIVND. Including the terminal cysteine and phenylalanine, the CDR3 comprises 16 residues. Solely the CDR3 DNA is kept, with 48 bases framed from the first base. The germline V and J ends show losses of 1 base and 5 bases respectively, and no gene match explains 8 bases of the junction. Sequencing used peripheral blood, obtained on day 0 of AZD1222 vaccination. The rearrangement combines TRBV19 with TRBJ2-1, with 7 bases aligning to TRBD2. This sequence was found in an adult in good health. The sequenced DNA is TGTGCCAGTAGTATAGTAAGGTCTAGCGGAAACAATGAGCAGTTCTTC. Its amino acids are CASSIVRSSGNNEQFF. Supplemented by the reference TRBV19 and TRBJ2-1 proteins around the CDR3, the complete variable domain is DGGITQSPKYLFRKEGQNVTLSCEQNLNHDAMYWYRQDPGQGLRLIYYSQIVNDFQKGDIAEGYSVSREKKESFPLTVTSAQKNPTAFYLCASSIVRSSGNNEQFFGPGTRLTVL.